These 23 T cell receptor beta chains were all obtained from the same sample, sequenced in a study of blood T cell repertoires in COVID-19. Method: immunoSEQ multiplex PCR; TCRdb's copy keeps in-frame clones and lacks some. The sample has roughly 180,000 clones; about 85% are singletons. Sequenced material: PBMCs or T cells enriched from blood (not recorded which). The receptors here all came from a woman in her twenties or thirties who had recovered from COVID-19.

This rearrangement joins TRBV9 to TRBJ2-1; 7 bases fit TRBD2. The CDR3 sequence is 15 residues long. V was clipped by 4 bases and J by 4 bases; unmatched bases: 8. In germline, CDR1 is SGDLS, CDR2 YYNGEE. CDR3 amino acids: CASSSSGIQYNEQFF. The CDR3 DNA follows: TGTGCCAGCAGCTCTAGCGGCATCCAATACAATGAGCAGTTCTTC.

V usage is TRBV24-1 and J usage is TRBJ1-1; D perhaps matches TRBD1 (6 bases). V dropped 4 bases and J dropped 9 bases, with 11 bases sitting between them. The CDR3 loop spans 12 amino acids. Germline-derived CDR1 and CDR2 are KGHDR and SFDVKD. The CDR3 loop is CATSDLGQKAFF. The CDR3 region has the DNA TGTGCCACCAGTGACCTCGGACAGAAAGCTTTCTTT.

As concerns this clone: The same CDR3 arises from other DNA sequences in this sample as well. This sequence joins TRBV9 and TRBJ2-3; TRBD2 agrees at 13 bases. Germline V gives CDR1 SGDLS, CDR2 YYNGEE. J lost 3 bases, V lost 4 bases, and 5 bases had no gene match. The CDR3 contains 16 residues. CDR3 DNA: TGTGCCAGCAGCCCTCGACTAGCGGGAGGAACAGATACGCAGTATTTT. Translating gives CASSPRLAGGTDTQYF.

The chain uses TRBV30 and TRBJ1-5; unclear D gene. Germline V CDR1 and CDR2: GTSNPN, SVGIG (reference sequence). V was shortened by 3 bases and J by 4 bases, with 13 bases between the two germline ends. This CDR3 is 14 amino acids long. The CDR3 bases are TGTGCCTGGAGCGAACATTCCCCAAATCAGCCCCAGCATTTT. This translates into CAWSEHSPNQPQHF.

This chain joins TRBV19 and TRBJ1-1; no reliable D call. Between the trimmed V and J ends, which lost 3 bases and 7 bases, there was a span of 9 bases. This CDR3 contains 12 residues. Germline CDR1 reads LNHDA; CDR2 reads SQIVND (reference sequence). The CDR3 bases are TGTGCCAGTAGTATTTCCGCCGGTGAAGCTTTCTTT. Residues: CASSISAGEAFF.

This clone was counted a few times. The V call is TRBV24-1, the J call TRBJ2-1; 14 positions match TRBD2. Germline V gene sequence: CDR1 KGHDR, CDR2 SFDVKD. With 4 bases clipped from V and 4 bases from J, the junction kept 2 bases outside the gene matches. The CDR3 spans 16 residues. In DNA form, the CDR3 reads TGTGCCACCAGTGACAGACTAGCGGGAGGGTACAATGAGCAGTTCTTC. It translates to CATSDRLAGGYNEQFF.

The chain has TRBV15 and TRBJ2-1; 8 bases align to TRBD2. The CDR3 consists of 15 residues. V was clipped by 3 bases and J by 0 bases; unmatched bases: 1. From germline, CDR1 is LNHNV and CDR2 YYDKDF (reference sequence). The CDR3 sequence is CATSSGRASYNEQFF. CDR3 DNA sequence: TGTGCCACCAGCAGCGGGAGGGCCTCCTACAATGAGCAGTTCTTC.

V and J are TRBV20-1 and TRBJ2-7, with 10 bases fitting TRBD2. Germline CDR1 and CDR2: DFQATT and SNEGSKA (reference sequence). The CDR3 is 14 amino acids. With V trimmed by 3 bases and J by 3 bases, 5 bases remained unmatched. The CDR3 protein is CSASGLAEIYEQYF. CDR3 nucleotide sequence: TGCAGTGCTAGTGGACTAGCGGAAATCTACGAGCAGTACTTC.

The chain combines TRBV5-5 with TRBJ2-2; 7 bases map to TRBD1. This CDR3 has 15 residues. After removal of 4 bases from V and 0 bases from J, the junction contained 3 bases not matched to a gene. The germline CDR1 and CDR2 sequences are SGHKS and YYEKEE (reference sequence). The CDR3 spells CASSRGTANTGELFF. DNA for the CDR3: TGTGCCAGCAGCAGGGGGACAGCGAACACCGGGGAGCTGTTTTTT.

The count of this clone is one. The J gene is TRBJ1-3, the V gene TRBV6-5; 8 nucleotides line up with TRBD1. V shed 6 bases, J shed 0 bases, and the junction held 4 bases outside the gene matches. CDR1 MNHEY and CDR2 SVGAGI come from the germline V gene. The CDR3 runs 15 residues. The CDR3 DNA is TGTGCCAGCAGACAGGGACAGGCCTCTGGAAACACCATATATTTT. It translates to CASRQGQASGNTIYF.

The genes are TRBV11-2 and TRBJ2-2, with D tentatively TRBD2 (5 bases). The ends were cut back, 4 bases at V and 1 base at J, with 7 bases in the middle. This CDR3 comprises 14 residues. Germline V CDR1 and CDR2: SGHAT, FQNNGV. CDR3 amino acids: CASSSGLNTGELFF. CDR3 sequence (DNA): TGTGCCAGCAGCTCGGGGTTGAACACCGGGGAGCTGTTTTTT.

The chain recombines TRBV18 with TRBJ2-4; D remains ambiguous. The CDR3 has 13 amino acids. The V end lost 4 bases, the J end lost 6 bases, and 10 bases lay between the germline ends. Germline V lookup: CDR1 KGHSH, CDR2 LQKENI. The CDR3 protein is CASSQNTRNIQYF. CDR3 nucleotides: TGTGCCAGCTCACAAAACACCCGAAACATTCAGTACTTC. Drawing the rest from reference TRBV18 and TRBJ2-4, the complete variable domain is NAGVMQNPRHLVRRRGQEARLRCSPMKGHSHVYWYRQLPEEGLKFMVYLQKENIIDESGMPKERFSAEFPKEGPSILRIQQVVRGDSAAYFCASSQNTRNIQYFGAGTRLSVL.

V usage is TRBV4-1 and J usage is TRBJ2-7, with D unresolved. Trimming took off 0 bases at V and 0 bases at J, with 3 bases between the two ends. The V gene's germline CDR1 is MGHRA and CDR2 YSYEKL. This CDR3 has 13 residues. The CDR3: CASSQEYSYEQYF. CDR3 nucleotides: TGCGCCAGCAGCCAAGAGTACTCCTACGAGCAGTACTTC.

The gene calls are TRBV27 and TRBJ2-1; 15 bases align to TRBD2. J was trimmed by 8 bases and V by 5 bases; bases with no gene match: 16. CDR1 and CDR2 (germline): MNHEY, SMNVEV (reference sequence). The CDR3 totals 19 residues. CDR3 bases: TGTGCCAGCAGTCCTATGGGGTGGACTAGCGGGAGGGCCGGGGATGAGCAGTTCTTC. Residues: CASSPMGWTSGRAGDEQFF.

The sample holds one count of this clone. The genes are TRBV11-2 and TRBJ1-2; D remains unclear. This CDR3 is 15 amino acids long. V dropped 0 bases and J dropped 0 bases, with 8 bases sitting between them. Germline CDR1 reads SGHAT; CDR2 reads FQNNGV. CDR3 DNA: TGTGCCAGCAGCTTAGATCGGGGTACTAACTATGGCTACACCTTC. Translating it yields CASSLDRGTNYGYTF.

The gene calls are TRBV18 and TRBJ1-4; 7 bases agree with TRBD1. The V and J ends lost 0 bases and 11 bases, in that order; junction bases with no gene match: 12. The CDR3 consists of 16 residues. From germline, CDR1 is KGHSH and CDR2 LQKENI. The CDR3 region has the DNA TGTGCCAGCTCACCACCGGGACAGCAGGTTATGAATAAACTGTTTTTT. Protein: CASSPPGQQVMNKLFF.

This clone came up once. This chain connects TRBV28 to TRBJ2-7; D perhaps matches TRBD2 (6 bases). CDR1 MDHEN and CDR2 SYDVKM come from the germline V gene. The CDR3 has 16 residues. Between the trimmed V and J ends, which lost 3 bases and 0 bases, there was a span of 15 bases. The CDR3 DNA reads TGTGCCAGCAGTTTTTCCTCGGCGGAGGGCTCCTACGAGCAGTACTTC. Amino acid sequence: CASSFSSAEGSYEQYF.

The chain is built from TRBV19 and TRBJ1-2; TRBD1 is a possible D gene (5 bases). Trimming left V 5 bases short and J 4 bases short, with 14 bases between. Germline lookup yields CDR1 LNHDA and CDR2 SQIVND (reference sequence). This CDR3 contains 14 residues. The CDR3: CASSPRGEGYGYTF. The CDR3 DNA reads as TGTGCCAGTAGTCCCCGGGGGGAGGGCTATGGCTACACCTTC.

The chain combines TRBV29-1 with TRBJ2-2; D is undetermined. The V end lost 2 bases, the J end lost 2 bases, and 9 bases lay between the germline ends. Germline lookup yields CDR1 SQVTM and CDR2 ANQGSEA. This CDR3 has 14 residues. CDR3 amino acids: CSVETGYNTGELFF. Written as DNA, the CDR3 is TGCAGCGTTGAAACCGGGTATAACACCGGGGAGCTGTTTTTT.

J is TRBJ1-4 and V is TRBV6-6; 7 nucleotides align to TRBD1. The CDR3 spans 14 residues. Germline V lookup: CDR1 MNHNY, CDR2 SVGAGI (reference sequence). Trimming removed 3 bases from V and 9 bases from J; junction bases left unmatched: 7. As DNA, the CDR3 is TGTGCCAGCAGTTATGGGGAGACAGGGAAAAAACTGTTTTTT. Translating gives CASSYGETGKKLFF.

The CDR3, as DNA: TGTGCCAGCAGCCAGAATCCGGGGTCCCCCAATCAGCCCCAGCATTTT. Encoded protein: CASSQNPGSPNQPQHF. V usage is TRBV3-1 (or the pseudogene TRBV3-2) and J usage is TRBJ1-5; no clear D. This CDR3 has 16 amino acids. The germline gives CDR1 LGHDT, CDR2 YNNKEL (reference sequence). V was pared by 3 bases and J by 3 bases, with 15 bases between.

The chain has TRBV6-1 and TRBJ1-2; 12 nucleotides match TRBD1. Germline V CDR1 and CDR2: MNHNS, SASEGT. Trimming took 3 bases from V and 0 from J; bases not matched to a gene: 2. This CDR3 has 16 residues. The CDR3 loop reads CASSEGQGAPNYGYTF. CDR3 DNA sequence: TGTGCCAGCAGTGAGGGACAGGGGGCGCCTAACTATGGCTACACCTTC.

The chain employs TRBV7-9 and TRBJ1-2; the D gene is possibly TRBD1 (6 bases). V was trimmed by 5 bases and J by 7 bases, leaving 17 bases between them. The CDR3 loop spans 14 amino acids. Germline V gene sequence: CDR1 SEHNR, CDR2 FQNEAQ (reference sequence). CDR3 in amino acids: CASSRLTGQVGYTF. The CDR3, as DNA: TGTGCCAGCAGCCGACTGACAGGTCAGGTTGGCTACACCTTC.